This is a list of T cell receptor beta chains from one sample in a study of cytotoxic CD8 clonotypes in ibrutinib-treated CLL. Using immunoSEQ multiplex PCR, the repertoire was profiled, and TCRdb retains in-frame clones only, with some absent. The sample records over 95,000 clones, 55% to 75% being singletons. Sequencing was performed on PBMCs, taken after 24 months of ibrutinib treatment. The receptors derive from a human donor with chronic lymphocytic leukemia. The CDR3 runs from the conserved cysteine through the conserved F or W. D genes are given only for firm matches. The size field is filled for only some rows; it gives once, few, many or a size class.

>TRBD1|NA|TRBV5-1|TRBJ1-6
TGCGCCAGCAGCTTAATGACAGGGGGTAATTCACCCCTCCACTTT
CASSLMTGGNSPLHF
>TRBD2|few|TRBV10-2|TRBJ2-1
TGCGCCAGCAGTGAAGGGACTAGCGGGAGGGATGAGCAGTTCTTC
CASSEGTSGRDEQFF
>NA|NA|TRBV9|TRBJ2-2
TGTGCCAGCAGCGTAGGTGTCAGGCCCAACAAACAGAACACCGGGGAGCTGTTTTTT
CASSVGVRPNKQNTGELFF
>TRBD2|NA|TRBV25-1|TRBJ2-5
TGTGCCAGCAGTCTAGGGAGGGGGACCCAGTACTTC
CASSLGRGTQYF
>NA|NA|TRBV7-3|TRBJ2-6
TGTGCCAGCAGCCCTTTCGGGGCCAACGTCCTGACTTTC
CASSPFGANVLTF
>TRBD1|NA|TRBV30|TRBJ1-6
TGTGCCTGGAGCGCTGGGACAGGGGGTAATTCACCCCTCCACTTT
CAWSAGTGGNSPLHF
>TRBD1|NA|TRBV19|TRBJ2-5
TGTGCCAGTAGTATCCCAGGGACAGGGGGTGGAGAGACCCAGTACTTC
CASSIPGTGGGETQYF
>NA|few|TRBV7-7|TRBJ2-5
TGTGCCAGCAGCAATGAAGCACTCGAGACCCAGTACTTC
CASSNEALETQYF
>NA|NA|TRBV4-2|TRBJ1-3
TGTGCCAGCAGCCAAGGCGGAAACAGGGAGGCTGGAAACACCATATATTTT
CASSQGGNREAGNTIYF
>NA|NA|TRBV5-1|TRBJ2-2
TGCGCCAGCAGCCTTGACGGAAAGAACACCGGGGAGCTGTTTTTT
CASSLDGKNTGELFF
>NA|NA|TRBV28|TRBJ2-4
TGTGCCAGCAGTCGGGCCGCCTCGGAAACCAAAAACATTCAGTACTTC
CASSRAASETKNIQYF
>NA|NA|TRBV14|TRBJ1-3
TGTGCCAGCAGCCCGAGAGAGTTAACTGGAAACACCATATATTTT
CASSPRELTGNTIYF
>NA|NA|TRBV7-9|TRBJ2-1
TGTGCCAGCAGCGCAGGTGGGGATTTTATAATGGTGGTGCAGTTCTTC
CASSAGGDFIMVVQFF
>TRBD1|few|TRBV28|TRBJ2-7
TGTGCCAGCAGTCCCGGGACAGCCTCCTACGAGCAGTACTTC
CASSPGTASYEQYF
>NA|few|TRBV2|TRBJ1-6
TGTGCCAGCAGTGATACAGGGTTGGTCTCACCCCTCCACTTT
CASSDTGLVSPLHF
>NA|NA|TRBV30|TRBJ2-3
TGTGCCGTAAGCTCTAGCGCAGATACGCAGTATTTT
CAVSSSADTQYF
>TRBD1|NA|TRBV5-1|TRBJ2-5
TGCGCCAGCAGTAGGGACAGAAAAGAGACCCAGTACTTC
CASSRDRKETQYF
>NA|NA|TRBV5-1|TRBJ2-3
TGCGCCAGCAGCTTGATACGGGATACGCAGTATTTT
CASSLIRDTQYF
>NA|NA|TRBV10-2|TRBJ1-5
TGCGCCAGCAGTCAGGACGGTCATCAGCCCCAGCATTTT
CASSQDGHQPQHF
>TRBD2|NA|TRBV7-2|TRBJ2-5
TGTGCCAGCAGCGTCCGACTAGCCAGGGAGACCCAGTACTTC
CASSVRLARETQYF
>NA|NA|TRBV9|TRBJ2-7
TGTGCCAGCAGCGTAGGGGGGAAACTATCCTACGAGCAGTACTTC
CASSVGGKLSYEQYF
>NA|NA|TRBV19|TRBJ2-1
TGTGCCAGTGAGGAGGGGGGGCCCTACAATGAGCAGTTCTTC
CASEEGGPYNEQFF
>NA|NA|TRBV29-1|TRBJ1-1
TGCAGCGTTGGACCCGGGGGCGGGAGCACTGAAGCTTTCTTT
CSVGPGGGSTEAFF
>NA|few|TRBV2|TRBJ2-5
TGTGCCAGCAGGACCCGGCTGGGCGTGGAGACCCAGTACTTC
CASRTRLGVETQYF
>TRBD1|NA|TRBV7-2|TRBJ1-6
TGTGCCAGCAGCCCCCAGGGACAGTCACCCCTCCACTTT
CASSPQGQSPLHF
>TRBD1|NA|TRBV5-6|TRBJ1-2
TGTGCCAGCAGCACCACCCCTAAGGGCCAGGGGGCGGGAGGCTACACCTTC
CASSTTPKGQGAGGYTF
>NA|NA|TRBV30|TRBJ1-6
TGTGCCTGGAGTTACCGTTCCGGGACAAATAATTCACCCCTCCACTTT
CAWSYRSGTNNSPLHF
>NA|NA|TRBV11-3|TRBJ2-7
TGTGCCAGCAGCCTGACTTCTTCAACCTACGAGCAGTACTTC
CASSLTSSTYEQYF
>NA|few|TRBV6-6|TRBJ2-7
TGTGCCAGCAGCCCGGTTAGCTACGAGCAGTACTTC
CASSPVSYEQYF
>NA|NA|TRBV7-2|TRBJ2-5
TGTGCCAGCAGCTTGAGGCAGGCAGAGACCCAGTACTTC
CASSLRQAETQYF
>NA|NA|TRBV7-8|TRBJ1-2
TGTGCCAGCAGCTTAGTTGGAGCCTATGGCTACACCTTC
CASSLVGAYGYTF
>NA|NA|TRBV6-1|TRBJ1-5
TGTGCCAGCACGGTCACCGGGAAAGAGCCCCAGCATTTT
CASTVTGKEPQHF
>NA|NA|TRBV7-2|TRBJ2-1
TGTGCCAGCAGCTCAGCTAGGGAGAGGGGGTTCAATGAGCAGTTCTTC
CASSSARERGFNEQFF
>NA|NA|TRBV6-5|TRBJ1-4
TGTGCCAGCAGTTACTCGTCCGAGCCGCACCTTGAAAAACTGTTTTTT
CASSYSSEPHLEKLFF
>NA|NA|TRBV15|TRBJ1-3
TGTGCCACCAGCAGACCCCGGGACCCACGACATTTT
CATSRPRDPRHF
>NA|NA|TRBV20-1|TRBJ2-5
TGCAGTGTCGGCCCTAGTGTGGCCCAGTACTTC
CSVGPSVAQYF
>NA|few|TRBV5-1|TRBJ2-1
TGCGCCAGCGCTGCCTTGGCGGGGCAGGTTGATGAGCAGTTCTTC
CASAALAGQVDEQFF
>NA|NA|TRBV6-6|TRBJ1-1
TGTGCCAGCGTAAGCAGGGGGAACACTGAAGCTTTCTTT
CASVSRGNTEAFF
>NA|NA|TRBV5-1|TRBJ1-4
TGCGCCAGCAGCTTGAGTTGGAGGCCTAATGAAAAACTGTTTTTT
CASSLSWRPNEKLFF
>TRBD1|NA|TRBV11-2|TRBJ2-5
TGTGCCAGCAGCCAGACAGGGGGAAGAGAGACCCAGTACTTC
CASSQTGGRETQYF
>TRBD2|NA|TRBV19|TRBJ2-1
TGTGCCAGTAGTTTTCGCGGGGGGAATGAGCAGTTCTTC
CASSFRGGNEQFF
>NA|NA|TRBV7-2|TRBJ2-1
TGTGCCAGCAGCTTCGACAGGAACTTCTACAATGAGCAGTTCTTC
CASSFDRNFYNEQFF
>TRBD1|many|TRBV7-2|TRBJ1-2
TGTGCCAGCAGCTTAGTTTTGGGGACAGATAACTATGGCTACACCTTC
CASSLVLGTDNYGYTF
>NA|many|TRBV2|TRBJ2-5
TGTGCCAGCACCCTGGGGGGGCAGGAGACCCAGTACTTC
CASTLGGQETQYF
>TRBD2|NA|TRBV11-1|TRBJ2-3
TGTGCCAGCAGCGAAGGGACTAGCGGACACGCAGATACGCAGTATTTT
CASSEGTSGHADTQYF
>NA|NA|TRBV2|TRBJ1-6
TGTGCCAGCAGTGGGTCAGGGACATTAAATTCACCCCTCCACTTT
CASSGSGTLNSPLHF
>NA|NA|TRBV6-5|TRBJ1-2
TGTGCCAGCAGGGCGACAAGCGGTGGCTACACCTTC
CASRATSGGYTF
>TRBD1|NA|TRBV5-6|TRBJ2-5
TGTGCCAGCAGCTTGGTCCCCCGACAGGGCGGTTTCCAAGAGACCCAGTACTTC
CASSLVPRQGGFQETQYF
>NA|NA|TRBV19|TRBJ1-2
TGTGCCAGTAGCATGAGGGACACTAGGAATGGCTACACCTTC
CASSMRDTRNGYTF
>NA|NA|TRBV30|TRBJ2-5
TGTGCCTGGAGTGCCCTGACAGGCGCCGCAGAGACCCAGTACTTC
CAWSALTGAAETQYF
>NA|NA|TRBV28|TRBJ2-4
TGTGCCAGCAGACGCCAAGCGGTAAACATTCAGTACTTC
CASRRQAVNIQYF
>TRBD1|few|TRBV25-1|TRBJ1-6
TGTGCCAGCAGTGAAGGAGGAGGGGGCGGGTCACCCCTCCACTTT
CASSEGGGGGSPLHF
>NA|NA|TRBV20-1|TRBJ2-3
TGCAGTGTGGAGACAGATACGCAGTATTTT
CSVETDTQYF
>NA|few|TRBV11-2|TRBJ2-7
TGTGCCAGCAGCTTAGAAATGGGACTCAGATCCTACGAGCAGTACTTC
CASSLEMGLRSYEQYF
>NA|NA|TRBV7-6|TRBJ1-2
TGTGCCAGCAGCCACGGCGGACCCGGTGGCTACACCTTC
CASSHGGPGGYTF